This T cell receptor beta chain was profiled in a study of OX40 agonist ivuxolimab in advanced cancers. Study details: Males comprised about 78% of the group, whose mean age was approximately 61 years (range about 20 to 90). Three patients showed partial responses: one hepatocellular carcinoma and two cutaneous melanoma cases.

V lost 4 bases, J lost 3 bases, and 14 bases lay in between. This CDR3 is 14 amino acids long. Germline CDR1 reads SGHKS; CDR2 reads YYEKEE (reference sequence). This clone is termed medium-sized (0.01 to 0.1%). The antigen is undetermined. Overall study findings and caveats: Compared with others, partial responders at 0.1-3.0 mg/kg displayed clonal expansion among the lowest. Within 6 weeks, CD4+ and CD8+ blood T cells expanded clonally at 0.1 to 3.0 mg/kg.

Produced via immunoSEQ multiplex PCR; TCRdb's table is partial and in-frame only. The sample contains 48,000 or so clones, about 81% of which appear only once. V and J are TRBV5-5 and TRBJ2-7, with D uncertain. Sample: CD4+ or CD8+ T cells sorted from blood, taken in a trial of the OX40 agonist ivuxolimab. This clonotype was obtained from an adult with an advanced solid tumor such as melanoma, head and neck, liver or kidney cancer. The CDR3 DNA follows: TGTGCCAGCAGCGCCACTCATATGAACTACGAGCAGTACTTC. The encoded protein is CASSATHMNYEQYF.